The entry below gives a single T cell receptor beta chain sequence along with its context. This receptor's antigen is unknown. From each donor, an approximately 2.3 ml peripheral blood sample was drawn into PAXgene tubes and stored at -80 degrees C. Total RNA was isolated from whole blood with the PAXgene blood miRNA kit on an automated QIAcube, without T cell sorting. Deep TCRalpha and TCRbeta repertoire profiling with unique molecular barcoding was performed on peripheral blood of monozygotic twin pairs concordant or discordant for inflammatory bowel disease. Smoking habits were recorded for all twin pairs, with individuals classified as current, former or never smokers. This sample stems from a study of monozygotic twins with inflammatory bowel disease (dated by TCRdb to between 2019 and 2020). Some background on the complete study: The complete study included approximately 30 monozygotic twin pairs: 19 IBD-discordant Danish pairs and nine German pairs, of which four were IBD-concordant and five were IBD-discordant. Each individual had, on average, about 151 000 unique TCRalpha sequences and 181 000 unique TCRbeta sequences available for analysis. The search for disease-associated traits relied mainly on comparing IBD patients with their genetically identical healthy co-twins within discordant pairs. General findings and caveats noted by the study authors: No single strong signal or clonotype linked to IBD turned up in the results, so the idea that one exists was not supported. Concordant and discordant twins showed no difference in repertoire similarity, possibly because of limited statistical power. Compared with healthy twins, IBD patients shared fewer clonotypes with other individuals, and the difference was most pronounced in patients with signs of disease activity. Measured by the inverse Simpson index, TCRbeta repertoire diversity was lower in IBD patients than in their healthy co-twins. Because patients were on differing immunosuppressive treatments, the repertoires may have picked up extra background noise and inter-individual variability. The analysis was unable to tell different T cell subtypes apart.

Library prep was done by 5' RACE. For each TCR library, approximately 4,000 ng of total RNA was used. For each sample, cDNA was synthesized in eight separate reactions using SMARTScribe reverse transcriptase. Unique molecular identifiers containing a 6-nucleotide sample barcode were introduced through template switching during cDNA synthesis. TCRalpha and TCRbeta cDNA was amplified in two nested PCRs of around 15 and 10 cycles, and bead purification was carried out after each PCR. Before amplification, the cDNA was treated with uracil DNA-glycosylase and purified using the QIAquick PCR purification kit. In the second PCR, Illumina TruSeq-compatible adapters and sample-specific barcodes were added. Library quality and concentration were assessed using TapeStation and Qubit, and about 4.7 ng of each library was pooled. Pooled libraries were sequenced on an Illumina HiSeq2500 single-index Rapid Run with 2 x 100 bp reads and custom sequencing primers. Turning to the authors' computational methods: UMI-based consensus assembly with MiGEC version 1.2.6 was used to correct PCR and sequencing errors. MiXCR version 2.1.1 was used to carry out V(D)J alignment, clonotype assembly and CDR3 extraction. To normalise gene usage, clonotype sharing and MAIT/NKT TCR abundance, the top 1000, 10 000 and 20 000 clonotypes in each sample were analysed. After downsampling to 27 000 UMIs, diversity was calculated as the inverse Simpson index using the vegan R package. Paired Mann-Whitney U tests on discordant twin pairs were used, with Benjamini-Hochberg multiple-testing correction. TCRdb reprocessed the reads and provides one entry for every CDR3 protein sequence; no DNA is given. In this record, the V and J calls reflect TCRdb's handling and not the investigators' own analysis. The table held for this sample gives hundreds of thousands of distinct CDR3 sequences. The ten largest make up 2% to 2.5% of the sample.

The germline V gene (reference sequence) gives CDR1 as DFQATT and CDR2 as SNEGSKA. Measured from the cysteine to the phenylalanine, the CDR3 is 13 residues long. No DNA is recorded. This receptor was taken from a human donor with ulcerative colitis or Crohn's disease, or a healthy co-twin of an affected twin (not recorded which). The sample was blood. This receptor chain uses TRBV20-1 and TRBJ1-5; TCRdb's D call of TRBD1 is untestable without DNA. The CDR3 sequence is CSARQGSNQPQHF.